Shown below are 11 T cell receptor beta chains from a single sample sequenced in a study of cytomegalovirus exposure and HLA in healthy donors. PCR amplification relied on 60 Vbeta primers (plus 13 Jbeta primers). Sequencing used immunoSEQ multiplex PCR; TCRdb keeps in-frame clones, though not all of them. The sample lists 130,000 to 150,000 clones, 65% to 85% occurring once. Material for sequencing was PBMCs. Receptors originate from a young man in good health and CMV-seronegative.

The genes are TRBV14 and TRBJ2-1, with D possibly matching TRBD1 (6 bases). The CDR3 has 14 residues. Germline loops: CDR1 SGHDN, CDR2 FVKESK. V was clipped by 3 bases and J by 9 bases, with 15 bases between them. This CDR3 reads CASSHTGIRGEQFF. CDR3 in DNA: TGTGCCAGCAGCCATACAGGGATCAGGGGTGAGCAGTTCTTC.

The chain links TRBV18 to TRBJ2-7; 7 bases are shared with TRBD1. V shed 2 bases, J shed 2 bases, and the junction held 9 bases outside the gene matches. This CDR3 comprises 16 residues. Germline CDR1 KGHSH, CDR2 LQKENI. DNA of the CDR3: TGTGCCAGCTCACCAGACGACAGGGCACGAACCTACGAGCAGTACTTC. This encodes CASSPDDRARTYEQYF.

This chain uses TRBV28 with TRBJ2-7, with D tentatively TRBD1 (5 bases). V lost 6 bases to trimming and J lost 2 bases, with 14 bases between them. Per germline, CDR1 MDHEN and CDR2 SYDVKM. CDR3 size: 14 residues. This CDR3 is CASSLARVAYEQYF. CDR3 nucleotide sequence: TGTGCCAGCAGCCTCGCCAGGGTTGCCTACGAGCAGTACTTC. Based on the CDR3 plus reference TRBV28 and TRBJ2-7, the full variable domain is DVKVTQSSRYLVKRTGEKVFLECVQDMDHENMFWYRQDPGLGLRLIYFSYDVKMKEKGDIPEGYSVSREKKERFSLILESASTNQTSMYLCASSLARVAYEQYFGPGTRLTVT.

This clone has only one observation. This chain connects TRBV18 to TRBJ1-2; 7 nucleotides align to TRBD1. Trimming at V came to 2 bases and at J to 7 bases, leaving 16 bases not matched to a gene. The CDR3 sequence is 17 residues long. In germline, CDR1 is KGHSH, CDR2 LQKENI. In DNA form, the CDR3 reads TGTGCCAGCTCACCAACCATGATTCACAGGGGAGACGGTGGCTACACCTTC. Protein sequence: CASSPTMIHRGDGGYTF.

In DNA, the CDR3 is TGTGCCAGCAGTGTAAGCGGGGACTACGAGCAGTACTTC. Protein sequence: CASSVSGDYEQYF. The chain links TRBV2 to TRBJ2-7; 7 bases fit TRBD2. V gave up 4 bases and J gave up 3 bases; unmatched junction bases: 3. The length of the CDR3 is 13 residues. Germline values: CDR1 SNHLY, CDR2 FYNNEI.

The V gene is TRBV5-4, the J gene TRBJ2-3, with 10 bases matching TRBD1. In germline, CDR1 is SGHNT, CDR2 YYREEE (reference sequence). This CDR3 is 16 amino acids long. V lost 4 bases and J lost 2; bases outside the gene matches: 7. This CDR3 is CASSTPGQGITDTQYF. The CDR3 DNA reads TGTGCCAGCAGCACACCGGGACAGGGGATCACAGATACGCAGTATTTT.

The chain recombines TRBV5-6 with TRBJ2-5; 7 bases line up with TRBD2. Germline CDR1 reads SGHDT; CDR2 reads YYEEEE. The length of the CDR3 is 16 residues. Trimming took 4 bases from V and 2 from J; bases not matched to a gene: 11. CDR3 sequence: CASSPDGGMVQETQYF. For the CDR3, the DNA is TGTGCCAGCAGCCCGGACGGGGGGATGGTACAAGAGACCCAGTACTTC.

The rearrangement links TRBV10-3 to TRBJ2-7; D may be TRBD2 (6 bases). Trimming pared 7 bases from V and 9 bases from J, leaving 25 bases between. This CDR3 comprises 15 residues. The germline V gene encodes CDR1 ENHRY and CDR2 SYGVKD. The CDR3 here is CAIKPAGPNERAQYF. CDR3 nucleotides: TGTGCCATCAAGCCCGCGGGGCCAAATGAAAGGGCGCAGTACTTC.

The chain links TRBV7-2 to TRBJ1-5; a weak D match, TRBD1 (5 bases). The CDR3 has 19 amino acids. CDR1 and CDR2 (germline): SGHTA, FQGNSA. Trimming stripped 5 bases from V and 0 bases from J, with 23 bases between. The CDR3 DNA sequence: TGTGCCAGCAGCCCCGATGGAGGGGTCCGACCTTATAGCAATCAGCCCCAGCATTTT. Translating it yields CASSPDGGVRPYSNQPQHF.

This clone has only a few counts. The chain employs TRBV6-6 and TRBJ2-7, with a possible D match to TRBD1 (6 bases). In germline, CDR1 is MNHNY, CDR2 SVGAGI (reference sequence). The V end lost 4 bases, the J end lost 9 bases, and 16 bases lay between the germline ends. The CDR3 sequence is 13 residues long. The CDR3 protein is CASSFTSQGLQYF. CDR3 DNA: TGTGCCAGCAGTTTCACCTCACAGGGCTTGCAGTACTTC.

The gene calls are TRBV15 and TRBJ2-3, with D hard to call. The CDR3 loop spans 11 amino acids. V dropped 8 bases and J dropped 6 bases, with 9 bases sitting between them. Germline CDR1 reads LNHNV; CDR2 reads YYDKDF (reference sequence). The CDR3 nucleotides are TGTGCCACCGGCTGGCCCGATACGCAGTATTTT. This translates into CATGWPDTQYF.